This is a list of T cell receptor beta chains from one sample in a study of a mutant IDH1 vaccine in newly diagnosed glioma. These receptors are not linked to any known antigen. Sequenced by immunoSEQ multiplex PCR; TCRdb stores in-frame clones only, minus some. The sample records tens of thousands of clones, about 79% being singletons. Sequences were derived from PBMCs, sampled from a glioma patient whose treatment included an IDH1 peptide vaccine. These receptors were obtained from a man aged 35-49 years with glioma. CDR3s include the opening cysteine and the closing phenylalanine or tryptophan. The D gene is left open where the match is weak. Rows give clone size only sometimes, using once, few, many, or a class for an expanded clone.

>-|TRBV18|-|TRBJ1-3
TGTGCCAGCTCACGGCAGGAGGGGGCTGGAAACACCATATATTTT
CASSRQEGAGNTIYF
>-|TRBV7-9|-|TRBJ1-2
TGTGCCAGCAGCTTGCCCCGGACCCCTGGCTACACCTTC
CASSLPRTPGYTF
>TRBD2|TRBV29-1|-|TRBJ2-7
TGCAGCGTTTCTACTAGCGAGGACTACGAGCAGTACTTC
CSVSTSEDYEQYF
>-|TRBV5-6|-|TRBJ1-2
TGTGCCAGCAGTCAAAACGGCGGGGGAGCTAACTATGGCTACACCTTC
CASSQNGGGANYGYTF
>-|TRBV12-5|-|TRBJ1-2
TGTGCTAGTGGTTTTGGGTCGTCAAGCGGCTACACCTTC
CASGFGSSSGYTF
>TRBD1|TRBV5-6|-|TRBJ2-2
TGTGCCAGCAGCAAACTACCGGGACAGTACACCGGGGAGCTGTTTTTT
CASSKLPGQYTGELFF
>-|TRBV5-1|-|TRBJ2-7
TGCGCCAGCAGCTCGGATCCCGGTGTGGGCTCAGGGGTCTACGAGCAGTACTTC
CASSSDPGVGSGVYEQYF
>-|TRBV15|-|TRBJ1-2
TGTGCCACCAGCAGAGCCACTGAAGAGAGCTATGGCTACACCTTC
CATSRATEESYGYTF
>TRBD2|TRBV5-1|-|TRBJ2-1
TGCGCCAGCAGCTTGGGGCCTAGCGGGGACAATGAGCAGTTCTTC
CASSLGPSGDNEQFF
>-|TRBV6-5|-|TRBJ2-5
TGTGCCAGCAGTTTATCCCGGGAGACCCAGTACTTC
CASSLSRETQYF
>-|TRBV6-1|-|TRBJ2-1
TGTGCCAGCAGTGAAAGAAGCGGGACACTCGCGGGTGGTGAGCAGTTCTTC
CASSERSGTLAGGEQFF
>-|TRBV7-9|-|TRBJ2-1
TGTGCCAGCAGCTTAGGGGCGGGGGAGCAGTTCTTC
CASSLGAGEQFF
>-|TRBV4-1|once|TRBJ1-3
TGCGCCAGCAGCGGCCGAGGAAACACCATATATTTT
CASSGRGNTIYF